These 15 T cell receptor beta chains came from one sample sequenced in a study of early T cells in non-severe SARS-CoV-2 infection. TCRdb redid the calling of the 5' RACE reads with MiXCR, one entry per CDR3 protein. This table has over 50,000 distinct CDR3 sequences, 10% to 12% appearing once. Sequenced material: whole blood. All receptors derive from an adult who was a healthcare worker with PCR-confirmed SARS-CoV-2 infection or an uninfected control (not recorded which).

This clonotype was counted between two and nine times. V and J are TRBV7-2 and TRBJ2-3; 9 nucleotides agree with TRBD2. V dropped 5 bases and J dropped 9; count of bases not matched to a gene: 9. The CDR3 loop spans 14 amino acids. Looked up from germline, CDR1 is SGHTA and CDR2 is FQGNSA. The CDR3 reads CASSPGGGEETQYF. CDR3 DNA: TGTGCCAGCAGCCCGGGCGGGGGGGAGGAAACGCAGTATTTT.

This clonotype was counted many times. The CDR3 DNA follows: TGCAGTGCGACAGCGAGGGAAGGGTCCTATAATTCACCCCTCCACTTT. This gives the protein CSATAREGSYNSPLHF. This sequence joins TRBV20-1 and TRBJ1-6, with D possibly matching TRBD1 (5 bases). The CDR3 is 16 residues long. CDR1 and CDR2 from the germline V gene are DFQATT and SNEGSKA (reference sequence). The V gene lost 6 bases and the J gene lost 1 base, with 16 bases spanning the gap.

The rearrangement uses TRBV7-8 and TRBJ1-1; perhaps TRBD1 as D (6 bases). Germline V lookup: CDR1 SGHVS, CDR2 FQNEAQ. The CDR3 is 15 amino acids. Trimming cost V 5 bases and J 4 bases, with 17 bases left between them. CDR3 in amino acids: CASSLQGRGGTEAFF. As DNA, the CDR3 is TGTGCCAGCAGCCTACAGGGCCGGGGTGGCACTGAAGCTTTCTTT.

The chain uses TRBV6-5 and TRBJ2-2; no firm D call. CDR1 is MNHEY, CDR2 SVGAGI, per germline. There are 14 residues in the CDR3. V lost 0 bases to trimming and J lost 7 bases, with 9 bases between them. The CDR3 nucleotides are TGTGCCAGCAGTTACTCGGGCAGTGACGGGGAGCTGTTTTTT. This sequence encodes CASSYSGSDGELFF.

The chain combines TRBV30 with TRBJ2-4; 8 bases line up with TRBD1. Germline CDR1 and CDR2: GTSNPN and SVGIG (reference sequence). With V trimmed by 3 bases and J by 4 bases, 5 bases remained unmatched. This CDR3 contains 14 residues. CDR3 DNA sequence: TGTGCCTGGAGGACAGGGGAAGGAAAAAACATTCAGTACTTC. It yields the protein CAWRTGEGKNIQYF.

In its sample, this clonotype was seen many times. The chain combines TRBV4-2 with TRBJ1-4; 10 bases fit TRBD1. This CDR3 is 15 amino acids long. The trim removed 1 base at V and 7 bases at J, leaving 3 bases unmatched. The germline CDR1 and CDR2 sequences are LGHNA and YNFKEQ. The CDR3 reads CASSQAGTGAEKLFF. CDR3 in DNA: TGTGCCAGCAGCCAAGCGGGGACAGGGGCTGAAAAACTGTTTTTT.

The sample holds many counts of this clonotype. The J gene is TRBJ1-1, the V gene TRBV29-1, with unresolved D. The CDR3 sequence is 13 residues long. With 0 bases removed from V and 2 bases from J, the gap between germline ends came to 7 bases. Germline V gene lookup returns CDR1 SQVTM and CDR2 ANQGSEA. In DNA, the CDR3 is TGCAGCGTTGAAGAGAGGGAAAACACTGAAGCTTTCTTT. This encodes CSVEERENTEAFF.

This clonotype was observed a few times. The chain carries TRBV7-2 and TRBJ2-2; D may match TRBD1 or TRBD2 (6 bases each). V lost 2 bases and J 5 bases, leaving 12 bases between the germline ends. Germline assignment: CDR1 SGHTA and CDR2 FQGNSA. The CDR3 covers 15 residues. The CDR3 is CASSLTGAETGELFF. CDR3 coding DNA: TGTGCCAGCAGCTTAACGGGGGCAGAGACCGGGGAGCTGTTTTTT.

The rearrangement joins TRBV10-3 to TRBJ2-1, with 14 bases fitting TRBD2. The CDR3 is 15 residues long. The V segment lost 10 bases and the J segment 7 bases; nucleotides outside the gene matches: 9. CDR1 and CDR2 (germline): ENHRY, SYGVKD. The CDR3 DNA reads TGTGCCACCCGACTAGCGGGGGGGCTGTCGAATGAGCAGTTCTTC. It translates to CATRLAGGLSNEQFF.

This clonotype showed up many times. The CDR3 bases are TGCGCCAGCAGCTTGGGGGATCCAAGGTTGGATTCACCCCTCCACTTT. It translates to CASSLGDPRLDSPLHF. The chain carries TRBV5-1 and TRBJ1-6; no clear D. The CDR3 covers 16 residues. Germline CDR1 reads SGHRS; CDR2 reads YFSETQ. Trimming pared 0 bases from V and 8 bases from J, leaving 15 bases between.

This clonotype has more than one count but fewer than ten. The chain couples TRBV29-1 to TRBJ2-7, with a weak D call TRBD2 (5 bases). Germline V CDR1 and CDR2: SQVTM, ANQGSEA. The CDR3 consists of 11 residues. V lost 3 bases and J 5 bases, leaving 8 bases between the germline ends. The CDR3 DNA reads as TGCAGCGTTGACCGGGGAAACGAGCAGTACTTC. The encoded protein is CSVDRGNEQYF.

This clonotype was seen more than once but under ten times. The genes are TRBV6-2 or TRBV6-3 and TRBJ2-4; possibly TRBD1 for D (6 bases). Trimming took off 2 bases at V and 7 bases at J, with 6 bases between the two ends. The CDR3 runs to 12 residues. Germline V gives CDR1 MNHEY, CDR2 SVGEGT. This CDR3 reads CASSYRGNIQYF. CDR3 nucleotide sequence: TGTGCCAGCAGTTACAGGGGGAACATTCAGTACTTC.

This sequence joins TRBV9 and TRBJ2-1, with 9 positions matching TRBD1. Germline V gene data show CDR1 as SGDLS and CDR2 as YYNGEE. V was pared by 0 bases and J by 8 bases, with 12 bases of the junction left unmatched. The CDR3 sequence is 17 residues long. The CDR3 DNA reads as TGTGCCAGCAGCGTAGGGCAGCCGGGACAGGGATGGGATGAGCAGTTCTTC. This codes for CASSVGQPGQGWDEQFF.

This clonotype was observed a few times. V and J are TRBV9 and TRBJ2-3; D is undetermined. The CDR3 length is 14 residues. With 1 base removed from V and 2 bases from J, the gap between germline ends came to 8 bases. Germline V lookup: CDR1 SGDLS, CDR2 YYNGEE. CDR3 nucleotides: TGTGCCAGCAGCGTATATCGGAACACAGATACGCAGTATTTT. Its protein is CASSVYRNTDTQYF. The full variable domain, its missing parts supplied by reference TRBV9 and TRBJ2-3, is DSGVTQTPKHLITATGQRVTLRCSPRSGDLSVYWYQQSLDQGLQFLIQYYNGEERAKGNILERFSAQQFPDLHSELNLSSLELGDSALYFCASSVYRNTDTQYFGPGTRLTVL.

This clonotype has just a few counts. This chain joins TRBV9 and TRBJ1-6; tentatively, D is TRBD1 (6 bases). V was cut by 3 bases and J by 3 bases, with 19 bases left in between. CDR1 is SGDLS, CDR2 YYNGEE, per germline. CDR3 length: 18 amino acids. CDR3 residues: CASSASLDSSYYNSPLHF. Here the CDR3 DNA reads TGTGCCAGCAGCGCGTCCCTGGACAGTTCTTACTATAATTCACCCCTCCACTTT.